Below, 13 T cell receptor beta chains from the same sample are listed, as sequenced in a study of blood T cell repertoires in COVID-19. Data came from immunoSEQ multiplex PCR; TCRdb stores just in-frame clones and leaves some out. The table has about 42,000 clones, around 84% seen once; the top ten hold roughly two fifths. The source material was peripheral blood. Receptors were obtained from a human donor in a cohort sampled during active COVID-19.

The CDR3 DNA sequence: TGTGCCAGCAGCCCCAGACAGGGACTGACTGAAGCTTTCTTT. It codes for CASSPRQGLTEAFF. The J gene is TRBJ1-1, the V gene TRBV5-5; 7 bases fit TRBD1. The germline gives CDR1 SGHKS, CDR2 YYEKEE (reference sequence). With V trimmed by 4 bases and J by 5 bases, 8 bases remained unmatched. CDR3 length: 14 residues.

V is TRBV6-5 and J is TRBJ2-2; D perhaps matches TRBD2 (6 bases). CDR1 and CDR2 (germline): MNHEY, SVGAGI. V lost 9 bases and J 0 bases, leaving 8 bases between the germline ends. CDR3 length: 13 residues. The chain's CDR3 is CARGGANTGELFF. The CDR3, as DNA: TGTGCCAGGGGCGGGGCGAACACCGGGGAGCTGTTTTTT.

The V and J genes are TRBV27 and TRBJ2-2, with D perhaps TRBD2 (7 bases). Germline V gene lookup returns CDR1 MNHEY and CDR2 SMNVEV (reference sequence). The CDR3 is made up of 16 amino acids. V lost 7 bases, J lost 4 bases, and 19 bases lay in between. CDR3 DNA sequence: TGTGCCAGCAAAAACCAAGGGGGGGTAATCACCGGGGAGCTGTTTTTT. Protein sequence: CASKNQGGVITGELFF.

Only a few counts were recorded for this clone. The chain uses TRBV7-3 and TRBJ2-2; 7 nucleotides align to TRBD1. The CDR3 contains 16 residues. The trim removed 5 bases at V and 10 bases at J, leaving 16 bases unmatched. CDR1 and CDR2 (germline): SGHTA, FQGTGA. The CDR3 here is CASSEQAQGEVEELFF. As DNA, the CDR3 is TGTGCCAGCAGCGAACAAGCCCAGGGGGAAGTGGAGGAGCTGTTTTTT.

A few counts support this clone. The chain is built from TRBV20-1 and TRBJ1-1; 12 bases agree with TRBD1. The CDR3 covers 15 residues. The germline CDR1 and CDR2 sequences are DFQATT and SNEGSKA (reference sequence). The V and J ends lost 3 bases and 8 bases, in that order; junction bases with no gene match: 10. Here the CDR3 reads CSASQPRDRGPEAFF. For the CDR3, the DNA is TGCAGTGCTAGTCAACCACGGGACAGGGGGCCGGAAGCTTTCTTT.

This chain connects TRBV6-4 to TRBJ2-1, with TRBD2 as a possible D gene (5 bases). The CDR3 runs 14 residues. Trimming took 0 bases from V and 10 from J, leaving 13 bases between them. Germline V gene data show CDR1 as MRHNA and CDR2 as SNTAGT. The CDR3 DNA follows: TGTGCCAGCAGTGACTCCGACCGACTACGGGAGCAGTTCTTC. It yields the protein CASSDSDRLREQFF.

The rearrangement joins TRBV9 to TRBJ1-5; D may be TRBD1 (5 bases). Germline V gene lookup returns CDR1 SGDLS and CDR2 YYNGEE. V was cut by 2 bases and J by 7 bases, with 16 bases left in between. This CDR3 region has 15 residues. This CDR3 is CASSVSGTYGQPQHF. The CDR3 nucleotides are TGTGCCAGCAGCGTGAGCGGGACCTATGGGCAGCCCCAGCATTTT.

The chain recombines TRBV4-3 with TRBJ2-7; the match to TRBD1 covers 12 bases. Trimming cost V 4 bases and J 3 bases; bases outside gene matches: 4. The CDR3 is 15 amino acids. Germline V lookup: CDR1 LGHNA, CDR2 YSLEER. The CDR3 DNA follows: TGCGCCAGCAGCCGAGGGACAGGGGGCTACTACGAGCAGTACTTC. Its protein product is CASSRGTGGYYEQYF.

The rearrangement links TRBV7-9 to TRBJ2-1, with TRBD1 matching 8 bases. Trimming took 5 bases from V and 0 from J; bases not matched to a gene: 6. CDR1 is SEHNR and CDR2 is FQNEAQ in the germline V gene (reference sequence). The CDR3 has 16 residues. CDR3 nucleotides: TGTGCCAGCAGCCCAAGGACAGGGAGCTCCTACAATGAGCAGTTCTTC. Protein product: CASSPRTGSSYNEQFF. The complete variable domain, with remaining parts taken from reference TRBV7-9 and TRBJ2-1, reads DTGVSQNPRHKITKRGQNVTFRCDPISEHNRLYWYRQTLGQGPEFLTYFQNEAQLEKSRLLSDRFSAERPKGSFSTLEIQRTEQGDSAMYLCASSPRTGSSYNEQFFGPGTRLTVL.

In DNA, the CDR3 is TGTGCCAGCAGTTCGGGTGCCACGGGCTATGGCTACACCTTC. Translated: CASSSGATGYGYTF. The chain is built from TRBV6-2 or TRBV6-3 and TRBJ1-2; D gene unclear. Trimming removed 4 bases at V and 4 bases at J, with 13 bases between. The CDR3 loop spans 14 amino acids. The germline V gene encodes CDR1 MNHEY and CDR2 SVGEGT.

V gene TRBV15 combines with J gene TRBJ1-2; TRBD1 aligns across 7 bases. V trimming: 6 bases; J trimming: 7 bases; junction bases outside the gene matches: 8. This CDR3 region has 13 residues. Looked up from germline, CDR1 is LNHNV and CDR2 is YYDKDF (reference sequence). The CDR3 DNA is TGTGCCACCAGTTCCGGCAGGGGGGTTGGCTACACCTTC. As protein: CATSSGRGVGYTF.

The table lists this clone with a few counts. The chain links TRBV28 to TRBJ1-5; TRBD1 aligns across 9 bases. V was clipped by 3 bases and J by 6 bases; unmatched bases: 3. From germline, CDR1 is MDHEN and CDR2 SYDVKM. The CDR3 extends over 14 amino acids. The CDR3 nucleotides are TGTGCCAGCAGTTTGGGACAGGGCTTTCAGCCCCAGCATTTT. Translation: CASSLGQGFQPQHF. Full variable domain (rest looked up from reference TRBV28 and TRBJ1-5): DVKVTQSSRYLVKRTGEKVFLECVQDMDHENMFWYRQDPGLGLRLIYFSYDVKMKEKGDIPEGYSVSREKKERFSLILESASTNQTSMYLCASSLGQGFQPQHFGDGTRLSIL.

CDR3 loop: CASRPLLGASETQYF. The CDR3 DNA reads TGCGCCAGCAGACCCCTCCTAGGGGCGTCGGAGACCCAGTACTTC. This rearrangement joins TRBV23-1 to TRBJ2-5, with a tentative D call TRBD1 (5 bases). TRBV23-1 is an ORF; its function is uncertain. V lost 6 bases and J 5 bases, leaving 19 bases between the germline ends. CDR3 length equals 15 residues.